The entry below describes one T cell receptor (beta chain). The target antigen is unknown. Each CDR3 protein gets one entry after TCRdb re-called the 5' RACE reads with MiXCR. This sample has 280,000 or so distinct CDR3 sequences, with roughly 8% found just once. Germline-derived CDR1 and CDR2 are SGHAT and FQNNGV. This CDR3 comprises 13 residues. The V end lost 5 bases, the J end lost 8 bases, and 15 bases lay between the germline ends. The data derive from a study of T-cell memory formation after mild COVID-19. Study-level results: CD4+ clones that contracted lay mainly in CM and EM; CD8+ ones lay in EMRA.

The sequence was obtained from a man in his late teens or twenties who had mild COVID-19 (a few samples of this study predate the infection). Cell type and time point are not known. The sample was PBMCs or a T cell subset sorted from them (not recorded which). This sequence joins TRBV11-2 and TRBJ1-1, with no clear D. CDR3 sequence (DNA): TGTGCCAGCAGCCCCCTCCAAGCCGACGAAGCTTTCTTT. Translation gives CASSPLQADEAFF.